The 27 T cell receptor beta chains presented below share a single source sample, sequenced in a study of cytotoxic CD8 clonotypes in ibrutinib-treated CLL. The method was immunoSEQ multiplex PCR; TCRdb's version includes in-frame clones alone and lacks a portion of them. The sample consists of 300,000 or so clones, about 61% of them appearing once. The material sequenced was PBMCs, taken after 36 months of ibrutinib treatment. All receptors come from a human donor with chronic lymphocytic leukemia.

The chain joins TRBV10-3 to TRBJ1-1; 8 nucleotides line up with TRBD1. This CDR3 has 15 amino acids. J was trimmed by 6 bases and V by 7 bases; bases with no gene match: 13. Germline lookup yields CDR1 ENHRY and CDR2 SYGVKD. The CDR3 DNA reads as TGTGCCATCAAAACAGGGGGTGTAGGGGAATCTGAAGCTTTCTTT. Protein product: CAIKTGGVGESEAFF.

This clone is a singleton in its sample. V and J are TRBV29-1 and TRBJ2-1, with D possibly matching TRBD2 (6 bases). V was cut by 7 bases and J by 8 bases, with 12 bases left in between. Germline-derived CDR1 and CDR2 are SQVTM and ANQGSEA. CDR3 size: 11 residues. The CDR3 sequence is CSAEWRDEQFF. CDR3 DNA sequence: TGCAGCGCCGAGTGGAGGGATGAGCAGTTCTTC.

CDR3 amino acids: CASSDRTGNGYTF. The CDR3 bases are TGTGCCAGCAGCGATCGGACAGGGAATGGCTACACCTTC. This rearrangement joins TRBV7-3 to TRBJ1-2, with 8 positions matching TRBD1. The length of the CDR3 is 13 residues. The germline gives CDR1 SGHTA, CDR2 FQGTGA. With V trimmed by 5 bases and J by 6 bases, 5 bases remained unmatched.

This chain joins TRBV29-1 and TRBJ2-7, with D perhaps matching TRBD1 or TRBD2 (5 bases each). With 4 bases removed from V and 2 bases from J, the gap between germline ends came to 9 bases. The CDR3 extends over 12 amino acids. CDR1 SQVTM and CDR2 ANQGSEA come from the germline V gene. CDR3 DNA: TGCAGCGTTGGGGACGGAACCTACGAGCAGTACTTC. This translates into CSVGDGTYEQYF.

The gene calls are TRBV2 and TRBJ2-7, with 13 bases fitting TRBD2. Germline values: CDR1 SNHLY, CDR2 FYNNEI. The CDR3 consists of 16 residues. Losses at the gene ends were 3 bases for V and 6 bases for J; bases not matched to a gene: 8. CDR3 amino acids: CASSDWTSGRRAEQYF. For the CDR3, the DNA is TGTGCCAGCAGTGATTGGACTAGCGGGAGAAGGGCCGAGCAGTACTTC.

This chain joins TRBV2 and TRBJ2-7; 8 bases are shared with TRBD2. Germline V lookup: CDR1 SNHLY, CDR2 FYNNEI. The V and J ends lost 4 bases and 3 bases, in that order; junction bases with no gene match: 2. This CDR3 spans 13 amino acids. CDR3 in amino acids: CASSARGDYEQYF. The CDR3 DNA reads as TGTGCCAGCAGTGCGCGGGGGGACTACGAGCAGTACTTC.

The J gene is TRBJ1-1, the V gene TRBV5-4, with 12 bases matching TRBD1. The CDR3 is 19 residues long. V was pared by 4 bases and J by 0 bases, with 13 bases of the junction left unmatched. Germline CDR1 is SGHNT and CDR2 is YYREEE (reference sequence). CDR3 protein: CASSGGQGASRRMNTEAFF. Written as DNA, the CDR3 is TGTGCCAGCAGCGGGGGACAGGGGGCCAGCCGTAGGATGAACACTGAAGCTTTCTTT.

The chain couples TRBV18 to TRBJ2-5, with 9 bases that match TRBD1. Germline assignment: CDR1 KGHSH and CDR2 LQKENI. The CDR3 has 16 residues. V shed 7 bases, J shed 5 bases, and the junction held 14 bases outside the gene matches. The chain's CDR3 is CASLSYSGTGIETQYF. CDR3 sequence (DNA): TGTGCCAGCTTATCTTATTCCGGGACAGGGATCGAGACCCAGTACTTC. Looking up the rest from reference TRBV18 and TRBJ2-5 gives the full variable domain: NAGVMQNPRHLVRRRGQEARLRCSPMKGHSHVYWYRQLPEEGLKFMVYLQKENIIDESGMPKERFSAEFPKEGPSILRIQQVVRGDSAAYFCASLSYSGTGIETQYFGPGTRLLVL.

In the case of this clone: A much larger clone differs by one base, so this may be a read error. The genes are TRBV9 and TRBJ2-3; D not resolved. The CDR3 is 11 residues long. CDR1 is SGDLS and CDR2 is YYNGEE in the germline V gene. Trimming left V 3 bases short and J 2 bases short, with 1 base between. The CDR3 DNA sequence: TGTGCCAGCAGCGACACAGATACGCAGTATTTT. This sequence encodes CASSDTDTQYF.

There are a few counts of this clone. The chain couples TRBV5-1 to TRBJ2-2; D is unclear. The CDR3 covers 12 residues. Deletions cut 3 bases from V and 8 bases from J, with 8 bases between. Germline CDR1 and CDR2: SGHRS and YFSETQ. The CDR3 here is CASSSVGGELFF. Written as DNA, the CDR3 is TGCGCCAGCAGCTCTGTAGGTGGGGAGCTGTTTTTT.

This chain joins TRBV7-9 and TRBJ2-2, with 7 bases fitting TRBD2. The V gene end was trimmed by 5 bases and the J gene end by 4 bases; junction bases not matched to a gene: 13. The germline V gene encodes CDR1 SEHNR and CDR2 FQNEAQ (reference sequence). This CDR3 contains 17 residues. This CDR3 is CASSPSGRAQSTGELFF. CDR3 in DNA: TGTGCCAGCAGCCCAAGTGGGAGGGCCCAATCCACCGGGGAGCTGTTTTTT. The full variable domain, completed using reference TRBV7-9 and TRBJ2-2, is DTGVSQNPRHKITKRGQNVTFRCDPISEHNRLYWYRQTLGQGPEFLTYFQNEAQLEKSRLLSDRFSAERPKGSFSTLEIQRTEQGDSAMYLCASSPSGRAQSTGELFFGEGSRLTVL.

The V and J genes are TRBV29-1 and TRBJ1-2; D is perhaps TRBD1 (6 bases). Per germline, CDR1 SQVTM and CDR2 ANQGSEA. The CDR3 length is 14 residues. Trimming stripped 3 bases from V and 0 bases from J, with 11 bases between. CDR3 DNA sequence: TGCAGCGTTGAGCAGGGGCTTCCTAACTATGGCTACACCTTC. It specifies CSVEQGLPNYGYTF.

This rearrangement joins TRBV7-2 to TRBJ2-5, with TRBD2 identical over 14 bases. The CDR3 covers 17 residues. V trimming: 3 bases; J trimming: 4 bases; junction bases outside the gene matches: 7. Germline V gives CDR1 SGHTA, CDR2 FQGNSA. CDR3 sequence reads: CASSLGLAGALRETQYF. Written as DNA, the CDR3 is TGTGCCAGCAGCTTGGGACTAGCGGGGGCCCTGCGAGAGACCCAGTACTTC.

J is TRBJ2-7 and V is TRBV2; D ambiguous. CDR1 is SNHLY, CDR2 FYNNEI, per germline. The CDR3 is made up of 13 amino acids. Between the trimmed V and J ends, which lost 6 bases and 0 bases, there was a span of 9 bases. CDR3 in amino acids: CASRFQLSYEQYF. Written as DNA, the CDR3 is TGTGCCAGCAGGTTTCAGCTCTCCTACGAGCAGTACTTC.

The chain has TRBV20-1 and TRBJ2-7, with unresolved D. The CDR3 totals 10 residues. Trimming shortened V by 6 bases and J by 4 bases, and 7 bases separated the two germline ends. Germline V gives CDR1 DFQATT, CDR2 SNEGSKA (reference sequence). CDR3 sequence reads: CSAFQYEQYF. The CDR3 nucleotides are TGCAGTGCATTCCAGTACGAGCAGTACTTC.

The chain couples TRBV15 to TRBJ1-6; 7 nucleotides line up with TRBD1. CDR1 and CDR2 (germline): LNHNV, YYDKDF (reference sequence). The CDR3 contains 17 residues. With V trimmed by 1 base and J by 0 bases, 3 bases remained unmatched. This chain's CDR3 is CATSRVTGSSYNSPLHF. The CDR3 region has the DNA TGTGCCACCAGCAGAGTGACAGGGAGCTCCTATAATTCACCCCTCCACTTT.

The rearrangement links TRBV4-1 to TRBJ2-2; D unclear. The CDR3 has 16 residues. The ends were cut back, 1 base at V and 3 bases at J, with 12 bases in the middle. From germline, CDR1 is MGHRA and CDR2 YSYEKL. The CDR3 here is CASSQAEIIDTGELFF. The DNA of the CDR3 is TGCGCCAGCAGCCAAGCCGAGATCATAGACACCGGGGAGCTGTTTTTT.

J is TRBJ1-2 and V is TRBV6-5; no reliable D call. V was trimmed by 5 bases and J by 2 bases, leaving 9 bases between them. This CDR3 spans 13 amino acids. Germline V gives CDR1 MNHEY, CDR2 SVGAGI. CDR3 protein: CASSRESNYGYTF. The CDR3 coding sequence is TGTGCCAGCAGTCGGGAGTCAAACTATGGCTACACCTTC.

As regards this clone: The same CDR3 arises from other DNA sequences in this sample as well. The V call is TRBV11-2, the J call TRBJ1-5, with D uncertain. Germline V gene data show CDR1 as SGHAT and CDR2 as FQNNGV. The CDR3 has 14 residues. Trimming removed 4 bases from V and 3 bases from J, with 10 bases in between. The CDR3 DNA reads TGTGCCAGCAGCTCAGACGGAGCCAATCAGCCCCAGCATTTT. It translates to CASSSDGANQPQHF.

J is TRBJ1-5 and V is TRBV6-6, with D possibly matching TRBD1 (6 bases). CDR1 and CDR2 (germline): MNHNY, SVGAGI (reference sequence). The CDR3 runs to 15 residues. The V gene lost 6 bases and the J gene lost 0 bases, with 12 bases spanning the gap. The CDR3 sequence: CASRTQGDSNQPQHF. CDR3 nucleotides: TGTGCCAGCAGAACACAGGGAGATAGCAATCAGCCCCAGCATTTT.

This clone was seen only once. The chain carries TRBV11-2 and TRBJ1-5, with D unclear. The CDR3 is 16 residues long. V was shortened by 8 bases and J by 2 bases, with 19 bases between the two germline ends. Germline CDR1 SGHAT, CDR2 FQNNGV. In DNA form, the CDR3 reads TGTGCCAGCCGCGGGAGAAAATGGGGAGGCAATCAGCCCCAGCATTTT. Encoded protein: CASRGRKWGGNQPQHF.

The chain has TRBV5-1 and TRBJ2-1, with 9 bases fitting TRBD2. V shed 4 bases, J shed 0 bases, and the junction held 8 bases outside the gene matches. The CDR3 loop spans 17 amino acids. Germline lookup yields CDR1 SGHRS and CDR2 YFSETQ. CDR3 nucleotides: TGCGCCAGCAGCCCGGGGGCGGGAGGGAGCTCCTACAATGAGCAGTTCTTC. Encoded protein: CASSPGAGGSSYNEQFF.

V gene TRBV19 combines with J gene TRBJ1-1; D not resolved. Germline CDR1 LNHDA, CDR2 SQIVND (reference sequence). V shed 0 bases and J shed 3 bases, with 14 bases lying between them. The CDR3 has 16 amino acids. The CDR3 here is CASSIDSLPGHTEAFF. CDR3 sequence (DNA): TGTGCCAGTAGTATAGATTCCCTGCCAGGCCACACTGAAGCTTTCTTT.

The rearrangement joins TRBV29-1 to TRBJ1-2, with D possibly matching TRBD1 (6 bases). This CDR3 has 14 amino acids. Germline lookup yields CDR1 SQVTM and CDR2 ANQGSEA. The V and J ends lost 1 base and 3 bases respectively, with 12 bases between them. CDR3 residues: CSVEAVTGYYGYTF. Written as DNA, the CDR3 is TGCAGCGTTGAAGCCGTGACAGGCTACTATGGCTACACCTTC.

The chain recombines TRBV9 with TRBJ2-7; no definite D call. The germline CDR1 and CDR2 sequences are SGDLS and YYNGEE. V lost 1 base, J lost 2 bases, and 16 bases lay in between. The CDR3 loop spans 16 amino acids. CDR3: CASSVNPNGRTYEQYF. The CDR3 region has the DNA TGTGCCAGCAGCGTAAATCCCAACGGCAGGACCTACGAGCAGTACTTC.

This clone occurred a few times. The CDR3 is CASSRKKQGPNNEQFF. The CDR3 nucleotides read TGTGCCAGCTCAAGGAAGAAACAGGGCCCAAACAATGAGCAGTTCTTC. V is TRBV18 and J is TRBJ2-1, with a tentative D call TRBD1 (6 bases). Per germline, CDR1 KGHSH and CDR2 LQKENI. The CDR3 has 16 amino acids. V lost 5 bases to trimming and J lost 5 bases, with 19 bases between them.

This chain uses TRBV28 with TRBJ2-7, with 7 bases matching TRBD1. CDR3 length: 10 residues. Germline trimming cut 10 bases from V and 6 bases from J; bases unmatched to any gene: 3. Germline V gives CDR1 MDHEN, CDR2 SYDVKM. The CDR3: CAIAGGEQYF. In nucleotides, the CDR3 is TGTGCCATCGCAGGGGGCGAGCAGTACTTC.